In its sample, the clone carrying this T cell receptor beta chain was seen a few times. The target antigen is unknown. The sample is drawn from a study of regulatory T cells in long-lasting Graves disease. Study findings and constraints: Gene preferences differed: TRBV28, TRBJ1-2, TRBJ2-5 in persistent cases.

Time point of the sample: newly diagnosed GD, antithyroid drugs for less than 3 months. Making the TCR library involved RNA that had been extracted from PBMCs. The patients included were those that came from an endocrinology department in Xi'an, China. Trimming cost V 3 bases and J 4 bases; bases outside gene matches: 7. Germline CDR1 and CDR2: MNHNS and SASEGT. The CDR3 has 16 amino acids. Combining iRepertoire HTBI primers with Arm-PCR of CDR3 regions, the authors built TCR beta libraries. Each CDR3 protein gets one entry after TCRdb re-called the multiplex PCR reads with MiXCR. The data show about 420,000 distinct CDR3 sequences, about a sixth seen once. This sample also belongs to another study, concerning T cells in Graves' hyperthyroidism and ophthalmopathy. Turning to that study: Absence of ophthalmopathy progression within 18 months defined stable Graves' hyperthyroidism. Pregnant or lactating patients were excluded, as were those with uncontrolled infection or other autoimmune disease.

This receptor was taken from a woman aged 18-35 years with Graves disease. The sequenced sample was peripheral blood mononuclear cells (PBMCs), obtained at new diagnosis, from a patient treated with antithyroid drugs. The chain links TRBV6-1 to TRBJ2-3; TRBD2 aligns across 10 bases. The CDR3 is CASSEESGRGSDTQYF. The DNA for the CDR3 is TGTGCCAGCAGTGAGGAAAGCGGGAGGGGGTCAGATACGCAGTATTTT.